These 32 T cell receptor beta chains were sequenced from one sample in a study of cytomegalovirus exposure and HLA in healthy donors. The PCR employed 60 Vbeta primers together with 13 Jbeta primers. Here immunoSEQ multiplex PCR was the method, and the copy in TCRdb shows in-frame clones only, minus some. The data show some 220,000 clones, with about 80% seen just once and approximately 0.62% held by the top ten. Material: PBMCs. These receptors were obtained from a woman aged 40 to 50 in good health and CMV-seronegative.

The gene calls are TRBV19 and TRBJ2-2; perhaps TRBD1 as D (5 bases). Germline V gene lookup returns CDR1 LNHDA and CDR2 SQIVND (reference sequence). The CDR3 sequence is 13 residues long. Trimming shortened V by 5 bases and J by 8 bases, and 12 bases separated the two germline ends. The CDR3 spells CASSGQGGGELFF. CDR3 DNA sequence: TGTGCCAGTAGTGGGCAGGGTGGAGGGGAGCTGTTTTTT.

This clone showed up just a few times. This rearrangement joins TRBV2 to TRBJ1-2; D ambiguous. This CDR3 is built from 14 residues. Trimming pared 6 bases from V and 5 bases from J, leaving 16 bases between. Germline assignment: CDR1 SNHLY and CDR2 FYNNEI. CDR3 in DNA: TGTGCCAGCAGCAACAACGGGGTGGGGTATGGCTACACCTTC. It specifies CASSNNGVGYGYTF.

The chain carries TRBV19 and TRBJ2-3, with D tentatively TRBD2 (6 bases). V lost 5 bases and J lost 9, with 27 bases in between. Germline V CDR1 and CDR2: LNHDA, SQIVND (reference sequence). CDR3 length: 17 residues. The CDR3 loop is CASSLGGAQIAIPTQYF. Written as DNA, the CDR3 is TGTGCCAGTAGTCTCGGAGGGGCACAGATTGCCATTCCAACGCAGTATTTT.

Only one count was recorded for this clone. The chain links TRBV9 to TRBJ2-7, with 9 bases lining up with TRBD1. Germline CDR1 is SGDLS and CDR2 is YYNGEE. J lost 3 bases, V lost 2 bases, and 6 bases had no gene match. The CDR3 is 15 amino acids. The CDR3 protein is CASSVGQGIDYEQYF. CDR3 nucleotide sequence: TGTGCCAGCAGCGTGGGACAGGGAATTGACTACGAGCAGTACTTC.

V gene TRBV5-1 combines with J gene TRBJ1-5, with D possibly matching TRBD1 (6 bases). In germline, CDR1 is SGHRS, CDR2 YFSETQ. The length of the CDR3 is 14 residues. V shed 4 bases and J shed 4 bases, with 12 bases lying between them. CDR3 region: CASSPGHSNQPQHF. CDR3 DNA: TGCGCCAGCAGCCCGGGACATTCGAATCAGCCCCAGCATTTT. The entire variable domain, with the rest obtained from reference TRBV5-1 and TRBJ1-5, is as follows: KAGVTQTPRYLIKTRGQQVTLSCSPISGHRSVSWYQQTPGQGLQFLFEYFSETQRNKGNFPGRFSGRQFSNSRSEMNVSTLELGDSALYLCASSPGHSNQPQHFGDGTRLSIL.

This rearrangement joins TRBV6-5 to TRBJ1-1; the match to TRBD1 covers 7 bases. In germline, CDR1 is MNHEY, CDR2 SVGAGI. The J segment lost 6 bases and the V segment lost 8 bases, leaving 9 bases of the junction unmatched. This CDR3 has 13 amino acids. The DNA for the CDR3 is TGTGCCAGCTTTCGTAGACAGGGCTCTGAAGCTTTCTTT. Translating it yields CASFRRQGSEAFF.

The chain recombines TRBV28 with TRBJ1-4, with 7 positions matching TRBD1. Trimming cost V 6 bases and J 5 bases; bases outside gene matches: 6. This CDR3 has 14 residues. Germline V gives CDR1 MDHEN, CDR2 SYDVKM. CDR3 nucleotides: TGTGCCAGCAGCCCGGGACAGATGAATGAAAAACTGTTTTTT. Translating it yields CASSPGQMNEKLFF.

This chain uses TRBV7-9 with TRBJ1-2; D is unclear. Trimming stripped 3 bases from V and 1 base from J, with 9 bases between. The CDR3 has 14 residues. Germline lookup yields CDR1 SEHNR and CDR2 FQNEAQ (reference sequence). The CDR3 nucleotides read TGTGCCAGCAGCTTCGCGGGAGATAACTATGGCTACACCTTC. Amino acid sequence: CASSFAGDNYGYTF.

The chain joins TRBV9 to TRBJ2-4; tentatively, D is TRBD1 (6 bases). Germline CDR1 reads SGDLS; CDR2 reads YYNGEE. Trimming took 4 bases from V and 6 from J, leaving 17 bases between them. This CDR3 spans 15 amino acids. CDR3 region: CASSPGSGTLNIQYF. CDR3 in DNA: TGTGCCAGCAGCCCCGGTTCCGGGACACTAAACATTCAGTACTTC.

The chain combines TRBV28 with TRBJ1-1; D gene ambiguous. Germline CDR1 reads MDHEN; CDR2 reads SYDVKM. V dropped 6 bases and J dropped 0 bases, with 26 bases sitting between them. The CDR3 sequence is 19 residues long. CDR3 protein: CASSSGPTPTTYMNTEAFF. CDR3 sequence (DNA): TGTGCCAGCAGCTCAGGTCCGACGCCGACGACATATATGAACACTGAAGCTTTCTTT.

The CDR3 DNA is TGCGCCAGCAGCCAGGGGCCAGATCAGCCCCAGCATTTT. Its translation: CASSQGPDQPQHF. The chain couples TRBV4-1 to TRBJ1-5, with D maybe TRBD1 (5 bases). The CDR3 runs to 13 residues. Germline loops: CDR1 MGHRA, CDR2 YSYEKL. Trimming took off 3 bases at V and 5 bases at J, with 8 bases between the two ends.

This CDR3 is CASSQDLGVRLAKNIQYF. CDR3 nucleotides: TGCGCCAGCAGCCAAGATCTGGGCGTTCGCCTAGCCAAAAACATTCAGTACTTC. The V and J genes are TRBV4-1 and TRBJ2-4; D unresolved. V lost 0 bases to trimming and J lost 0 bases, with 15 bases between them. From germline, CDR1 is MGHRA and CDR2 YSYEKL. This CDR3 is built from 18 residues.

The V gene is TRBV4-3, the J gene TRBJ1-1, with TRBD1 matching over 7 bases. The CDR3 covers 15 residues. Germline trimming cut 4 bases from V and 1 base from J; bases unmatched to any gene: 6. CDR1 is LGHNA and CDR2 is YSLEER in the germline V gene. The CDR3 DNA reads TGCGCCAGCAGCCGTCCAGGGGGAAGGAACACTGAAGCTTTCTTT. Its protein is CASSRPGGRNTEAFF.

The CDR3 region is CASSLGDKLDTQYF. The CDR3 bases are TGCGCCAGCAGCTTGGGGGACAAGTTGGATACGCAGTATTTT. This chain uses TRBV5-1 with TRBJ2-3, with D possibly being TRBD1 (6 bases). The V end lost 0 bases, the J end lost 6 bases, and 11 bases lay between the germline ends. CDR1 is SGHRS and CDR2 is YFSETQ in the germline V gene. The CDR3 has 14 residues.

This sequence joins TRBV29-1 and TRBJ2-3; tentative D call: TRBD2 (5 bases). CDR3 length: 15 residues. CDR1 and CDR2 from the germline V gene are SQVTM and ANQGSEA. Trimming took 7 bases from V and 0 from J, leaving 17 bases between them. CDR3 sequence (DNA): TGCAGCGCTAACGGACTGCAAGCTAGCACAGATACGCAGTATTTT. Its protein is CSANGLQASTDTQYF.

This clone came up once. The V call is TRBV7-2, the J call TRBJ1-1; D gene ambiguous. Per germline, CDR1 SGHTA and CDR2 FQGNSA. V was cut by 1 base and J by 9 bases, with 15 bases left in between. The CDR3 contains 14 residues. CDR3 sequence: CASSLVRVAQKAFF. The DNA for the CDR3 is TGTGCCAGCAGCTTAGTGAGGGTCGCCCAGAAAGCTTTCTTT.

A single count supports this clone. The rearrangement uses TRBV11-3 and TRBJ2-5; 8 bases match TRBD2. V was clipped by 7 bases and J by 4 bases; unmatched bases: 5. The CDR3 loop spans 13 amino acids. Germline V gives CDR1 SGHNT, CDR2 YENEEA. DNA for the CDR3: TGTGCCAGCAATCGGGGGGGGGCAGAGACCCAGTACTTC. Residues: CASNRGGAETQYF.

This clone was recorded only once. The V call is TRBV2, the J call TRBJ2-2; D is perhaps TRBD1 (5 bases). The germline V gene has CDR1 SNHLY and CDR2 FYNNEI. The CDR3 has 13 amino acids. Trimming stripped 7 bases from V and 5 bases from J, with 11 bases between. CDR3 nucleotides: TGTGCCAGCACAGGGTTTGAAACCGGGGAGCTGTTTTTT. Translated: CASTGFETGELFF. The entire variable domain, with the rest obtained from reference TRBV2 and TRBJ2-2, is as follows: EPEVTQTPSHQVTQMGQEVILRCVPISNHLYFYWYRQILGQKVEFLVSFYNNEISEKSEIFDDQFSVERPDGSNFTLKIRSTKLEDSAMYFCASTGFETGELFFGEGSRLTVL.

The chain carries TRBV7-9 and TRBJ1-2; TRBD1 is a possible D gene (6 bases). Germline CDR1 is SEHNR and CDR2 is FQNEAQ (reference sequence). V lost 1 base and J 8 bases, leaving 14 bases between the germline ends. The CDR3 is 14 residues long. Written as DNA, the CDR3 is TGTGCCAGCAGCTTAGGGGAGGGGGGTAAAGGCTACACCTTC. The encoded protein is CASSLGEGGKGYTF.

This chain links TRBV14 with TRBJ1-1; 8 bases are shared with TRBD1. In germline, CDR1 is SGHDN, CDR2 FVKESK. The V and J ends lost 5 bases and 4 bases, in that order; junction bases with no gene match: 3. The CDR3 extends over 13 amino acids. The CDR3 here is CASSDTGGTEAFF. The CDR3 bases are TGTGCCAGCAGCGACACAGGGGGCACTGAAGCTTTCTTT.

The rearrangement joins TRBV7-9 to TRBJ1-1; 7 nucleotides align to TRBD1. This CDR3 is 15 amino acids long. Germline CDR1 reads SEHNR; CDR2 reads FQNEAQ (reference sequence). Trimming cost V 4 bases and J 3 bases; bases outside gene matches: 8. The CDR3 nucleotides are TGTGCCAGCAGCTCGCCCGACAGGGTGGACACTGAAGCTTTCTTT. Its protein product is CASSSPDRVDTEAFF.

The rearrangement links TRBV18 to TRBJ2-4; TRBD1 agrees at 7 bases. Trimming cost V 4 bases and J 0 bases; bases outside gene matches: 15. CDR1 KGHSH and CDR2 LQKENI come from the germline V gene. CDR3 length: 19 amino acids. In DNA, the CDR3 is TGTGCCAGCTCACTGTCGGCGGTTCGTGGGACAGCAGCCAAAAACATTCAGTACTTC. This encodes CASSLSAVRGTAAKNIQYF. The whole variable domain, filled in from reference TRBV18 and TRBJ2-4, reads NAGVMQNPRHLVRRRGQEARLRCSPMKGHSHVYWYRQLPEEGLKFMVYLQKENIIDESGMPKERFSAEFPKEGPSILRIQQVVRGDSAAYFCASSLSAVRGTAAKNIQYFGAGTRLSVL.

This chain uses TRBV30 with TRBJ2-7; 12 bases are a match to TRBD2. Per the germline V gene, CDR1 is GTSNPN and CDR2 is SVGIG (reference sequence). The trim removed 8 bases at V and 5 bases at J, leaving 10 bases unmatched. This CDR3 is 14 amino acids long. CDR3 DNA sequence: TGTGCCGGGGGTACTAGCGGGGGGAGCCACGAGCAGTACTTC. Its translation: CAGGTSGGSHEQYF. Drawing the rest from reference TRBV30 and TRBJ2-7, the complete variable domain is SQTIHQWPATLVQPVGSPLSLECTVEGTSNPNLYWYRQAAGRGLQLLFYSVGIGQISSEVPQNLSASRPQDRQFILSSKKLLLSDSGFYLCAGGTSGGSHEQYFGPGTRLTVT.

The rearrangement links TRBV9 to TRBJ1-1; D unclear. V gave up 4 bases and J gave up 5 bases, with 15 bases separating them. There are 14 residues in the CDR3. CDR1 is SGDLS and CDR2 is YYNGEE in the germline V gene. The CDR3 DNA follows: TGTGCCAGCAGCCCCGGGAGGAGTAATACTGAAGCTTTCTTT. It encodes CASSPGRSNTEAFF.

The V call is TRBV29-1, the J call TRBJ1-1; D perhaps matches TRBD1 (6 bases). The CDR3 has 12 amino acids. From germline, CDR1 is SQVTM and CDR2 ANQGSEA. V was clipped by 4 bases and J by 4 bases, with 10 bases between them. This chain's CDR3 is CSVGQAGTEAFF. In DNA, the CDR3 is TGCAGCGTTGGACAGGCTGGCACTGAAGCTTTCTTT.

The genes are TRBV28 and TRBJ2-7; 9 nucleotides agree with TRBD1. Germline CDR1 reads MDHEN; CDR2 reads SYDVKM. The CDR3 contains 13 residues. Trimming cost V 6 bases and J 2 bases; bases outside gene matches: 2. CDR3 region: CASRRTGAYEQYF. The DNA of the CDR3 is TGTGCCAGCAGGAGGACAGGGGCCTACGAGCAGTACTTC.

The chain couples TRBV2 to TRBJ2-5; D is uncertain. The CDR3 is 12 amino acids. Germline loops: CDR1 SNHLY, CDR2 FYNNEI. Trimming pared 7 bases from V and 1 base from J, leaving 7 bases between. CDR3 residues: CASTTAQETQYF. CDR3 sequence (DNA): TGTGCCAGCACAACAGCCCAAGAGACCCAGTACTTC.

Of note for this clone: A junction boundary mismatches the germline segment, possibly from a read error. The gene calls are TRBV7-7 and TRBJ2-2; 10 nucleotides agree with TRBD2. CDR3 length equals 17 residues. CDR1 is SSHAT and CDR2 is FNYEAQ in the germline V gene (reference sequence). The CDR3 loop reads CASTDRVAGGHTGELFF. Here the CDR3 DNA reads TGTGCTAGCACCGACAGGGTAGCGGGGGGTCACACCGGGGAGCTGTTTTTT. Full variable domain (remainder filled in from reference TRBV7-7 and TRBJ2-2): GAGVSQSPRYKVTKRGQDVTLRCDPISSHATLYWYQQALGQGPEFLTYFNYEAQPDKSGLPSDRFSAERPEGSISTLTIQRTEQRDSAMYRCASTDRVAGGHTGELFFGEGSRLTVL.

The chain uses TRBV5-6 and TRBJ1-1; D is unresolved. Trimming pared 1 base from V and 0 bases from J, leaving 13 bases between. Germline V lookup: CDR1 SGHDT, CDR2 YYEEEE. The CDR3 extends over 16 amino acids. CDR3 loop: CASSLLVPGLNTEAFF. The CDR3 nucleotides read TGTGCCAGCAGCTTGTTGGTTCCGGGTTTGAACACTGAAGCTTTCTTT.

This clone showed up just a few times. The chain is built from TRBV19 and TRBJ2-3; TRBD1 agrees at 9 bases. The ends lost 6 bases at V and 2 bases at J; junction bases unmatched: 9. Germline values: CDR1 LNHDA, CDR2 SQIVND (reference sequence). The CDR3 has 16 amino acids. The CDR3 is CASSTPGDRDTDTQYF. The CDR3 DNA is TGTGCCAGTAGCACCCCAGGGGACAGGGACACAGATACGCAGTATTTT.

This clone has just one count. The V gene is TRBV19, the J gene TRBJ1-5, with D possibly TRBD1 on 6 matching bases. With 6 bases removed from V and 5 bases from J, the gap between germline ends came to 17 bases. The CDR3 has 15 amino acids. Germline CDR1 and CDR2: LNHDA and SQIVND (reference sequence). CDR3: CASSKQGRFDQPQHF. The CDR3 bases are TGTGCCAGTAGCAAACAGGGACGGTTCGATCAGCCCCAGCATTTT.

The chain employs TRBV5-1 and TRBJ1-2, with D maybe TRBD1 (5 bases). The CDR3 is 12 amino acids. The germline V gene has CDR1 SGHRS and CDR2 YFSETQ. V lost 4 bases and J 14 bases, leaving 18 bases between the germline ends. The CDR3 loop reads CASSREMGGETF. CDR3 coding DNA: TGCGCCAGCAGCCGAGAGATGGGGGGAGAAACCTTC.